This is a list of T cell receptor beta chains from one sample in a study of blood T cell repertoires in COVID-19. Sequencing was performed with immunoSEQ multiplex PCR; in TCRdb, only in-frame clones are kept and a portion is missing. The sample has roughly 160,000 clones, under 85% seen once. The specimen was PBMCs or T cells enriched from blood (not recorded which). These receptors came from a man aged 50-60 years who had recovered from COVID-19. Both conserved end residues are part of each CDR3. A D gene is named only where the DNA matches it firmly. Rows may omit the clone size; those that give it use once, few, many or a size class.

TRBD2 TRBJ2-1 TRBV7-3 . 13 CASSFGGAGEQFF TGTGCCAGCAGCTTCGGGGGGGCCGGTGAGCAGTTCTTC
. TRBJ1-6 TRBV6-5 . 15 CASSYSTPEISPLHF TGTGCCAGCAGTTACTCGACTCCGGAAATTTCACCCCTCCACTTT
. TRBJ2-6 TRBV5-1 . 17 CASSLQVLSPGANVLTF TGCGCCAGCAGCTTGCAGGTTCTCTCCCCTGGGGCCAACGTCCTGACTTTC
TRBD1 TRBJ2-2 TRBV18 . 14 CASSPDRVAGELFF TGTGCCAGCTCACCAGACAGGGTGGCCGGGGAGCTGTTTTTT
. TRBJ1-2 TRBV3-1/TRBV3-2 . 14 CASTRSGQNYGYTF TGTGCCAGCACCCGCTCTGGACAGAACTATGGCTACACCTTC
. TRBJ1-2 TRBV7-2 . 12 CASSTRSYGYTF TGTGCCAGCAGCACCCGGTCATATGGCTACACCTTC
. TRBJ2-7 TRBV12-3/TRBV12-4 . 12 CASSLVLRGQYF TGTGCCAGCAGTCTGGTCCTACGAGGGCAGTACTTC
. TRBJ1-5 TRBV6-2/TRBV6-3 . 17 CASSYPRGGAGNQPQHF TGTGCCAGCAGTTACCCCAGGGGAGGGGCCGGGAATCAGCCCCAGCATTTT
. TRBJ1-4 TRBV7-2 few 15 CASSANPGLREKLFF TGTGCCAGCAGCGCTAATCCGGGACTCCGTGAAAAACTGTTTTTT
. TRBJ2-3 TRBV7-9 many 15 CASSLATLGPDTQYF TGTGCCAGCAGCTTAGCCACTCTGGGGCCTGATACGCAGTATTTT
. TRBJ1-1 TRBV6-6 . 13 CASSLTGGAEAFF TGTGCCAGCAGCTTAACAGGAGGGGCTGAAGCTTTCTTT
TRBD1 TRBJ1-6 TRBV9 . 16 CASSLAPDRGGSPLHF TGTGCCAGCAGCTTGGCTCCGGACAGGGGAGGGTCACCCCTCCACTTT
. TRBJ2-5 TRBV24-1 once 13 CATSEGGRETQYF TGTGCCACCAGTGAAGGGGGTCGGGAGACCCAGTACTTC
. TRBJ2-1 TRBV5-1 once 12 CASSSPGNEQFF TGCGCCAGCAGCTCTCCCGGCAATGAGCAGTTCTTC
. TRBJ1-1 TRBV7-3 . 15 CASSLGGGMNTEAFF TGTGCCAGCAGCTTAGGCGGGGGCATGAACACTGAAGCTTTCTTT
. TRBJ2-5 TRBV11-3 . 15 CASSLFTSPQETQYF TGTGCCAGCAGCTTATTTACTAGCCCCCAAGAGACCCAGTACTTC
TRBD1 TRBJ1-6 TRBV9 . 16 CASSAIPGQGSSPLHF TGTGCCAGCAGCGCTATCCCGGGACAGGGGTCCTCACCCCTCCACTTT
TRBD1 TRBJ1-3 TRBV11-2 . 16 CASSRGQGSDGNTIYF TGTGCCAGCAGCCGAGGACAGGGGAGTGATGGAAACACCATATATTTT
. TRBJ1-6 TRBV5-1 . 12 CASSLNNSPLHF TGCGCCAGCAGCCTTAATAATTCACCCCTCCACTTT
TRBD1 TRBJ1-1 TRBV7-9 . 16 CASRVTGGSVNTEAFF TGTGCCAGCCGCGTCACAGGGGGGTCGGTGAACACTGAAGCTTTCTTT
. TRBJ2-2 TRBV5-1 . 16 CASSFAQGESSGELFF TGCGCCAGCAGCTTTGCACAGGGAGAAAGTAGCGGGGAGCTGTTTTTT
TRBD1 TRBJ2-7 TRBV9 . 14 CASSGTGTAYEQYF TGTGCCAGCAGCGGGACCGGGACAGCCTACGAGCAGTACTTC